This T cell receptor beta chain was sequenced in a study of blood T cell repertoires in COVID-19. Germline V CDR1 and CDR2: LGHNA, YSLEER. Trimming removed 2 bases from V and 4 bases from J; junction bases left unmatched: 3. The CDR3 length is 14 residues. This clone was seen more than once but under ten times. Assay: immunoSEQ multiplex PCR; the TCRdb copy retains only in-frame clones and omits some. In the table there are 350,000 to 450,000 clones, approximately 91% of which are singletons. The sequencing input was PBMCs or T cells enriched from blood (not recorded which). This chain uses TRBV4-3 with TRBJ2-7; 9 nucleotides agree with TRBD2. The source of this sequence is a woman aged 18-29 years who had been exposed to COVID-19. The CDR3 protein is CASSQLAGKYEQYF. The CDR3 region has the DNA TGCGCCAGCAGCCAACTAGCGGGGAAGTACGAGCAGTACTTC.